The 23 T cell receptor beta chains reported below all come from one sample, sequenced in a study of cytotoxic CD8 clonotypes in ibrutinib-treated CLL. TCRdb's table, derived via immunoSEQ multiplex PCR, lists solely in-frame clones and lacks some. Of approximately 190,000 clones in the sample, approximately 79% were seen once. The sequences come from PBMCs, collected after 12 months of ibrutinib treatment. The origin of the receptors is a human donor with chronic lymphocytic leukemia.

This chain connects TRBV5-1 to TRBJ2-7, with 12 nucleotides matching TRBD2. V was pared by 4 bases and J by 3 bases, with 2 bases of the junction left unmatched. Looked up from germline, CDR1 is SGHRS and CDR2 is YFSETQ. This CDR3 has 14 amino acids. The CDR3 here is CASSLAGGNYEQYF. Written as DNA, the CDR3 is TGCGCCAGCAGCCTAGCGGGGGGGAACTACGAGCAGTACTTC.

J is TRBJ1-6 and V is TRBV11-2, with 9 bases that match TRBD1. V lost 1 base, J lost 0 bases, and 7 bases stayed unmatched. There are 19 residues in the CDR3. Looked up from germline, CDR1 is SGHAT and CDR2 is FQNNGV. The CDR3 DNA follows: TGTGCCAGCAGCTTAGGGGGACAGGGAGGGGGCTCCTATAATTCACCCCTCCACTTT. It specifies CASSLGGQGGGSYNSPLHF.

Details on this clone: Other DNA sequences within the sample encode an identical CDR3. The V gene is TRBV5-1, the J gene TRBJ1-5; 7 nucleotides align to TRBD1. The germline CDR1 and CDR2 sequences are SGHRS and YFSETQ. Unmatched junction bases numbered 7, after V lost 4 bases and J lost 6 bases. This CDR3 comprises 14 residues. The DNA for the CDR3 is TGCGCCAGCAGCCCGGGGCAGGGGGGTCAGCCCCAGCATTTT. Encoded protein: CASSPGQGGQPQHF.

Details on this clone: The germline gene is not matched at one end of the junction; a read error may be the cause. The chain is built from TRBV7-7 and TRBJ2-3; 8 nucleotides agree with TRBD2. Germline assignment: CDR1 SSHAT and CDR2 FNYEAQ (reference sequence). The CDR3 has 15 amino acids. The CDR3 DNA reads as TGTGCTAGCAGCTTAGCGGGACTTGGCACAGATACGCAGTATTTT. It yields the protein CASSLAGLGTDTQYF.

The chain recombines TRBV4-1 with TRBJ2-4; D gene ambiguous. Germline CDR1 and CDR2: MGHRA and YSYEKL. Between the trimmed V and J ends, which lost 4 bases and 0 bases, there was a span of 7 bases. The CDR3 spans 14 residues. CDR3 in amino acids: CASSLILAKNIQYF. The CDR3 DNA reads TGCGCCAGCAGCCTAATTCTAGCCAAAAACATTCAGTACTTC.

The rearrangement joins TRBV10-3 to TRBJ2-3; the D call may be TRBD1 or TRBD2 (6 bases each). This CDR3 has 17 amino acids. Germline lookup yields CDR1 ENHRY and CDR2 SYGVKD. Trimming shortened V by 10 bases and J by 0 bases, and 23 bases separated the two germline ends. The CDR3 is CATNHPGGQSSTDTQYF. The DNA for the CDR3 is TGTGCCACCAACCACCCTGGGGGGCAGTCTAGCACAGATACGCAGTATTTT.

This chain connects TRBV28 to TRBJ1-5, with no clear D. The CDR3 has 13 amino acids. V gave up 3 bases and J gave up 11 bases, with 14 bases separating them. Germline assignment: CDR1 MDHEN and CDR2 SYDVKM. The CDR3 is CASSFVLLRAQHF. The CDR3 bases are TGTGCCAGCAGTTTTGTCCTCCTGCGGGCCCAGCATTTT. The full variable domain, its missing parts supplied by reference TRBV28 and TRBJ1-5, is DVKVTQSSRYLVKRTGEKVFLECVQDMDHENMFWYRQDPGLGLRLIYFSYDVKMKEKGDIPEGYSVSREKKERFSLILESASTNQTSMYLCASSFVLLRAQHFGDGTRLSIL.

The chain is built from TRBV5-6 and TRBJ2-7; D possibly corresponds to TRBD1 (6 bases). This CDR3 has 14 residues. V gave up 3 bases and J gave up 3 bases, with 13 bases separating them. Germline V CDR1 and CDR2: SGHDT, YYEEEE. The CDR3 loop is CASSSTGWDYEQYF. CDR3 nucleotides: TGTGCCAGCAGCTCAACAGGGTGGGACTACGAGCAGTACTTC.

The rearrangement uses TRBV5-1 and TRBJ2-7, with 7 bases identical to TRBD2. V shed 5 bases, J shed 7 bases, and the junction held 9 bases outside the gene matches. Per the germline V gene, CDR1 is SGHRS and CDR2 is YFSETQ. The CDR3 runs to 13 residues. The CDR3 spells CASRIAGAFEQYF. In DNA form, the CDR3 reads TGCGCCAGCAGAATAGCGGGTGCCTTTGAGCAGTACTTC.

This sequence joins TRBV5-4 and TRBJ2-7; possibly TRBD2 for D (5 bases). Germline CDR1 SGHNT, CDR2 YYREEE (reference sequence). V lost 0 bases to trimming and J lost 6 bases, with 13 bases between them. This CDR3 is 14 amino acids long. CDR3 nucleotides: TGTGCCAGCAGCTTGGCTTGGTACAGCGGCGAGCAGTACTTC. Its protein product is CASSLAWYSGEQYF.

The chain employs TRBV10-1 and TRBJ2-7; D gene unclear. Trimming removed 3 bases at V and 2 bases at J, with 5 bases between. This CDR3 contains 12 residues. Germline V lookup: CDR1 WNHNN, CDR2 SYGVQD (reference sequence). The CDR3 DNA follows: TGCGCCAGCAGTGACCGAGCCTACGAGCAGTACTTC. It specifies CASSDRAYEQYF.

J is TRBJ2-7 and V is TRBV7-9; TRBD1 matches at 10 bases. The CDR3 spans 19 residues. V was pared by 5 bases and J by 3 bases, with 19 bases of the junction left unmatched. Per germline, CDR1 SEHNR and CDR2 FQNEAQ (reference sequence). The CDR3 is CASSPTAGTGVSVYYEQYF. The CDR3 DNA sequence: TGTGCCAGCAGCCCCACCGCCGGGACAGGGGTATCAGTATACTACGAGCAGTACTTC. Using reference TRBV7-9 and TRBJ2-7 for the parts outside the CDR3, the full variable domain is DTGVSQNPRHKITKRGQNVTFRCDPISEHNRLYWYRQTLGQGPEFLTYFQNEAQLEKSRLLSDRFSAERPKGSFSTLEIQRTEQGDSAMYLCASSPTAGTGVSVYYEQYFGPGTRLTVT.

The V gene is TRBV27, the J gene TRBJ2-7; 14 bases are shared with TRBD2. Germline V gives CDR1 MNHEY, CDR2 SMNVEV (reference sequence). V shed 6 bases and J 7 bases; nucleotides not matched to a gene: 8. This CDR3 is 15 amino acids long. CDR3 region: CASSQATSGRDEQYF. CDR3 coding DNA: TGTGCCAGCAGCCAAGCGACTAGCGGGAGGGATGAGCAGTACTTC.

The CDR3 nucleotides read TGTGCCAGCGGTACAGGGGGCATGAGAGGAAACACCATATATTTT. This translates into CASGTGGMRGNTIYF. The V and J genes are TRBV11-2 and TRBJ1-3; 9 bases line up with TRBD1. The V and J ends lost 8 bases and 4 bases, in that order; junction bases with no gene match: 9. This CDR3 comprises 15 residues. Germline values: CDR1 SGHAT, CDR2 FQNNGV.

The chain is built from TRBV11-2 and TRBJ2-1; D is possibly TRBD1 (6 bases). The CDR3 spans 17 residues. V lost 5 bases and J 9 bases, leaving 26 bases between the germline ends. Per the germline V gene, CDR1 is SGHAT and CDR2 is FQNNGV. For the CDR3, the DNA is TGTGCCAGCAGCGAACAATCCGGGACAAGGCGCAAGGGTGAGCAGTTCTTC. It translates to CASSEQSGTRRKGEQFF.

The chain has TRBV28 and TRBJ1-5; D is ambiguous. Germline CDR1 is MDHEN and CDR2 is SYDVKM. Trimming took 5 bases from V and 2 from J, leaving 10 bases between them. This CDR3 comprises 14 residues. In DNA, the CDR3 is TGTGCCAGCAGTCCCCGGTTACGCAATCAGCCCCAGCATTTT. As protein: CASSPRLRNQPQHF.

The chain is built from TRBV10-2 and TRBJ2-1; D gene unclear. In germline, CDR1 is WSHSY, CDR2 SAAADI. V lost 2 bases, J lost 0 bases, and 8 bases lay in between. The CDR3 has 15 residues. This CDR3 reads CASSETLFSYNEQFF. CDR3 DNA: TGCGCCAGCAGTGAGACCCTTTTCTCCTACAATGAGCAGTTCTTC.

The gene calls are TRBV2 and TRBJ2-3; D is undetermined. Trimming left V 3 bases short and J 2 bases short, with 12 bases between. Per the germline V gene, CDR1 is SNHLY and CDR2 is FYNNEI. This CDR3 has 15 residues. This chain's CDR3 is CASSDLLSPTDTQYF. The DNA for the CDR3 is TGTGCCAGCAGTGATTTGCTGTCCCCCACAGATACGCAGTATTTT.

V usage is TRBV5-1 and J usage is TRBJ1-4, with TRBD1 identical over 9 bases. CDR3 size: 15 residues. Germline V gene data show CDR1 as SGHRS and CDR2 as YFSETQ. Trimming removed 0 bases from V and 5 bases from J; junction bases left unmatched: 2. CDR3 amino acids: CASSLAGTGNEKLFF. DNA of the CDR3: TGCGCCAGCAGCTTGGCCGGGACAGGGAATGAAAAACTGTTTTTT.

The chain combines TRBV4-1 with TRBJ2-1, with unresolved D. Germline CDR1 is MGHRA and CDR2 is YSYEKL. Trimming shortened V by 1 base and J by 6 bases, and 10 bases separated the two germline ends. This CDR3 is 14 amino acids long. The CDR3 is CASSQGPVGNEQFF. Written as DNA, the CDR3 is TGCGCCAGCAGCCAAGGCCCGGTCGGCAATGAGCAGTTCTTC.

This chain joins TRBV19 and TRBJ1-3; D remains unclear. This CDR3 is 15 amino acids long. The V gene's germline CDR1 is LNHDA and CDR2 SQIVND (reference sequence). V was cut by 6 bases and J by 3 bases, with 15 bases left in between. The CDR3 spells CASSGLPSVGNTIYF. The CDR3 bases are TGTGCCAGTAGCGGCTTACCGAGCGTTGGAAACACCATATATTTT.

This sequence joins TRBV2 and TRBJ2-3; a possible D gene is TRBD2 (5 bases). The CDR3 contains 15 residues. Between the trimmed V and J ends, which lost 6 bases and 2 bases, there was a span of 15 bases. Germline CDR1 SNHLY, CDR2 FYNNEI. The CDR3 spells CASRANRDFTDTQYF. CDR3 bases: TGTGCCAGCAGGGCAAACCGGGATTTCACAGATACGCAGTATTTT.

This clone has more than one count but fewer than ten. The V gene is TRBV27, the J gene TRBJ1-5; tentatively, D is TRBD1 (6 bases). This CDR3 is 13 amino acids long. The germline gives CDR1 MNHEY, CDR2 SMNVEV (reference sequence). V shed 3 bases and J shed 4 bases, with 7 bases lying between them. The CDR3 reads CASSLGTNQPQHF. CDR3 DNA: TGTGCCAGCAGTTTGGGGACAAATCAGCCCCAGCATTTT.